This TCR beta chain is from a study of Graves' ophthalmopathy and Graves' hyperthyroidism. Background on the study: Peripheral blood sampling occurred at initial diagnosis, before any treatment.

This clonotype was seen at least ten times. Its antigen remains unidentified. Study-wide results and limits: Ophthalmopathy and stable hyperthyroidism were discriminated by a 13-signature model, with about 90% sensitivity and nearly 84% specificity.

The authors amplified TCR beta CDR3 regions, and they did so from RNA transcripts for repertoire sequencing. HTBI primers were used in a first-round RT-PCR, which preceded a second-round multiplex PCR. Each CDR3 protein gets one entry after TCRdb re-called the multiplex PCR reads with MiXCR. The sample gives approximately 460,000 distinct CDR3 sequences, 13% to 15% of which show up once; 9.8% is in the top ten. The CDR3 has 15 residues. The ends were cut back, 8 bases at V and 0 bases at J, with 14 bases in the middle. Germline CDR1 MDHEN, CDR2 SYDVKM. The origin of this receptor is a woman aged 30 to 39 with Graves' ophthalmopathy. Source material: blood. The rearrangement links TRBV28 to TRBJ1-3, with TRBD1 as a possible D gene (5 bases). The CDR3 spells CASGASRVSGNTIYF. As DNA, the CDR3 is TGTGCCAGCGGTGCGTCCAGGGTCTCTGGAAACACCATATATTTT.